The 8 T cell receptor beta chains below come from one sample, sequenced in a study of human T cells and chemical hapten exposure. TCRdb re-called the RACE reads through MiXCR, storing one row per CDR3 protein. The sample yields about 42,000 distinct CDR3 sequences, 8.9% seen once. Sample time point: patch test 2, 6 weeks after DPC sensitization. Treatment reported: therapeutic diphenylcyclopropenone sensitization with weekly scalp DPC. Sequences were derived from whole blood, sampled in connection with sensitization to the hapten diphenylcyclopropenone (DPC). The origin of the receptors is a woman aged 40 to 50 with alopecia areata. Some clones in this sample may be carry-over from other donors' samples.

The gene calls are TRBV2 and TRBJ1-1; D gene ambiguous. V was shortened by 6 bases and J by 1 base, with 15 bases between the two germline ends. CDR3 size: 15 residues. In germline, CDR1 is SNHLY, CDR2 FYNNEI. CDR3 amino acids: CASRAILSGNTEAFF. DNA for the CDR3: TGTGCCAGCAGGGCTATTCTGTCGGGGAACACTGAAGCTTTCTTT.

This clonotype occurred once. The chain employs TRBV28 and TRBJ1-2, with D possibly being TRBD1 (6 bases). The V and J ends lost 5 bases and 1 base respectively, with 17 bases between them. The CDR3 covers 16 residues. Germline CDR1 reads MDHEN; CDR2 reads SYDVKM. CDR3 in DNA: TGTGCCAGCAGTCCCTGGGACAATTTCATTAACTATGGCTACACCTTC. It translates to CASSPWDNFINYGYTF.

Ten or more counts support this clonotype. The chain recombines TRBV29-1 with TRBJ2-1, with a weak D call TRBD1 (5 bases). The CDR3 contains 14 residues. V lost 7 bases and J lost 4, with 17 bases in between. The V gene's germline CDR1 is SQVTM and CDR2 ANQGSEA. The DNA of the CDR3 is TGCAGCGCCGAAAGGGGAAATCTATACAATGAGCAGTTCTTC. Amino acid sequence: CSAERGNLYNEQFF.

This clonotype was observed many times. The chain couples TRBV12-3 or TRBV12-4 to TRBJ1-2; D is perhaps TRBD1 (6 bases). This CDR3 region has 14 residues. V was shortened by 6 bases and J by 0 bases, with 11 bases between the two germline ends. The CDR3 DNA sequence: TGTGCCAGCAGAAGTACAGGGTCTAACTATGGCTACACCTTC. It encodes CASRSTGSNYGYTF.

This clonotype was seen repeatedly, ten times or more. The chain combines TRBV21-1 with TRBJ2-6; TRBD1, as called in the table, went unchecked against the DNA. TRBV21-1 is labeled a pseudogene. CDR3 size: 16 residues. The DNA of the CDR3 is TGTGCCAGCAGCCAGATTAGGACATCCCGTGGCAACGTCCTGACTTTC. It translates to CASSQIRTSRGNVLTF.

This clonotype was recorded many times. J is TRBJ2-1 and V is TRBV4-2, with 13 bases matching TRBD2. The V segment lost 6 bases and the J segment 9 bases; nucleotides outside the gene matches: 17. Germline V gene data show CDR1 as LGHNA and CDR2 as YNFKEQ. There are 18 residues in the CDR3. The CDR3 protein is CASSQSTSGGRVSGEQFF. The CDR3 DNA follows: TGTGCCAGCAGTCAGTCGACTAGCGGGGGGAGAGTTTCCGGTGAGCAGTTCTTC.

In this sample, this clonotype turned up a few times. The rearrangement joins TRBV10-3 to TRBJ2-1; D perhaps matches TRBD1 (5 bases). The CDR3 length is 12 residues. Germline V gene sequence: CDR1 ENHRY, CDR2 SYGVKD. The V end lost 4 bases, the J end lost 5 bases, and 6 bases lay between the germline ends. CDR3 region: CAISGQNNEQFF. The CDR3 nucleotides are TGTGCCATCAGTGGACAGAACAATGAGCAGTTCTTC.

The sample holds a few counts of this clonotype. The V call is TRBV3-1, the J call TRBJ2-6; D gene ambiguous. The germline V and J ends were trimmed by 6 bases and 4 bases, with 10 bases remaining between them. CDR1 and CDR2 from the germline V gene are LGHDT and YNNKEL (reference sequence). This CDR3 has 14 residues. DNA of the CDR3: TGTGCCAGCAGAACAGCGTCCGGGGCCAACGTCCTGACTTTC. It is translated as CASRTASGANVLTF. The whole variable domain, remainder taken from reference TRBV3-1 and TRBJ2-6, is DTAVSQTPKYLVTQMGNDKSIKCEQNLGHDTMYWYKQDSKKFLKIMFSYNNKELIINETVPNRFSPKSPDKAHLNLHINSLELGDSAVYFCASRTASGANVLTFGAGSRLTVL.